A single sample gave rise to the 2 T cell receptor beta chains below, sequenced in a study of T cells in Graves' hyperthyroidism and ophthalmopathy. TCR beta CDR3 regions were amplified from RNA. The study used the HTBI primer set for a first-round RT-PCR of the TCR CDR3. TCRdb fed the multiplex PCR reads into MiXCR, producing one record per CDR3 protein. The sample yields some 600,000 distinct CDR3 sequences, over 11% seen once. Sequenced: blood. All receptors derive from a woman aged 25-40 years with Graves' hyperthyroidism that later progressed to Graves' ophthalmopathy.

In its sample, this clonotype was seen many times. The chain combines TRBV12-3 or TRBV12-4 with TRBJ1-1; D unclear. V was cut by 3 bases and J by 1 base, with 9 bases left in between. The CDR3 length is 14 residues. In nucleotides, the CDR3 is TGTGCCAGCAGTTTTCTGGGAACGAACACTGAAGCTTTCTTT. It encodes CASSFLGTNTEAFF.

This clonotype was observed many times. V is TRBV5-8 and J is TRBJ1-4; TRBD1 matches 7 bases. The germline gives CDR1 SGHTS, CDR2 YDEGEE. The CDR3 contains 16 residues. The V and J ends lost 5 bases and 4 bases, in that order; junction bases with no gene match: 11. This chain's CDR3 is CASSAGTDTFNEKLFF. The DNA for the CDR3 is TGTGCCAGCAGTGCCGGGACAGATACCTTTAATGAAAAACTGTTTTTT.